The rows below give T cell receptor beta chains drawn from one sample of a study of blood T cells in healthy people across ages. TCRdb re-called the 5' RACE reads through MiXCR, storing one row per CDR3 protein. The table shows 1,500,000 or so distinct CDR3 sequences, with 45% to 70% occurring only once. The sequencing input was blood. The source is a young man in good health. Each CDR3 is given with its conserved first and last residue. D genes are given only for firm matches. Some rows have no size entry. The others give once, few or many, or a class for an expanded clone.

j_call clone_size d_call v_call cdr3_nt cdr3_aa
TRBJ2-5 once NA TRBV7-2 TGTGCCAGCAGCTCAGTGGGGGCTTACCAAGAGACCCAGTACTTC CASSSVGAYQETQYF
TRBJ1-2 NA NA TRBV12-3/TRBV12-4 TGTGCCAGCAGTGTGGCAGGGACGAAATATGGCTACACCTTC CASSVAGTKYGYTF
TRBJ2-1 few TRBD2 TRBV28 TGTGCCAGCACAGGCGGGGGAGGGTACAATGAGCAGTTCTTC CASTGGGGYNEQFF
TRBJ2-7 NA NA TRBV6-2/TRBV6-3 TGTGCCAGCACCCTCGATGGGACCGAGCAGTACTTC CASTLDGTEQYF
TRBJ2-3 NA TRBD2 TRBV28 TGTGCCAGCAGAATAACCGGGACTAGCGGTTCAGATACGCAGTATTTT CASRITGTSGSDTQYF
TRBJ2-1 few TRBD1 TRBV12-3/TRBV12-4 TGTGCCAGCAGTTTAGGGACAGGGTTAAATGAGCAGTTCTTC CASSLGTGLNEQFF
TRBJ2-1 NA TRBD2 TRBV11-2 TGTGCCAGCAGCGAGACTAGCGGGAGTACTAATGAGCAGTTCTTC CASSETSGSTNEQFF
TRBJ2-3 few TRBD2 TRBV5-1 TGCGCCAGCAGCTTCCTAGCGGGGCCCACAGATACGCAGTATTTT CASSFLAGPTDTQYF
TRBJ2-5 NA TRBD2 TRBV18 TGTGCCAGCTCACCCGGGACTAGCCTACACGAGACCCAGTACTTC CASSPGTSLHETQYF
TRBJ1-6 NA NA TRBV20-1 TGCAGTGCTAGAGCGCCCGTACGCCCAAATTCACCCCTCCACTTT CSARAPVRPNSPLHF
TRBJ2-2 NA NA TRBV25-1 TGTGCCAGCACGGGTAGCGAGTACACCGGGGAGCTGTTTTTT CASTGSEYTGELFF
TRBJ2-7 few NA TRBV4-2 TGTGCCAGCAGCCAGGTGGACAGCCACTACGAGCAGTACTTC CASSQVDSHYEQYF
TRBJ2-5 NA TRBD2 TRBV12-3/TRBV12-4 TGTGCCAGCAGTCCGGGACTAGCGGGAGGGGCGGGGCAAGAGACCCAGTACTTC CASSPGLAGGAGQETQYF
TRBJ1-5 NA NA TRBV20-1 TGCAGTGCAAAATCTACACCTTATAGCAATCAGCCCCAGCATTTT CSAKSTPYSNQPQHF
TRBJ1-2 NA NA TRBV29-1 TGCAGCGTTGAAGAGGGTTTCCGGGGCTACACCTTC CSVEEGFRGYTF
TRBJ2-1 few TRBD2 TRBV5-8 TGTGCCAGCAGCTTTGCGAGCGGGAGGTCCTATGAGCAGTTCTTC CASSFASGRSYEQFF
TRBJ1-4 NA NA TRBV5-1 TGCGCCAGCAATCTACGGCCAAATGAAAAACTGTTTTTT CASNLRPNEKLFF
TRBJ2-2 NA TRBD2 TRBV28 TGTGCCAGCAGCCTGACTAGCAGGACCACCGGGGAGCTGTTTTTT CASSLTSRTTGELFF
TRBJ2-3 NA NA TRBV3-1 TGTGCCAGCAGCCCCACTCCTAGCACAGATACGCAGTATTTT CASSPTPSTDTQYF
TRBJ2-1 NA NA TRBV9 TGTGCCAGCAGCGTAGAGGGGGAGGCGACTTACAATGAGCAGTTCTTC CASSVEGEATYNEQFF
TRBJ2-7 NA TRBD1 TRBV7-8 TGTGCCAGCAGCGCTCGCGCGGGACAGGCGTCCTACGAGCAGTACTTC CASSARAGQASYEQYF
TRBJ1-2 NA NA TRBV29-1 TGCAGCGTTGAAGCAAGGTTTTCAAGGGGCTACACCTTC CSVEARFSRGYTF
TRBJ1-5 NA TRBD1 TRBV20-1 TGCAGTGCTAGAAGGCAGGGGGCGGCAAATCAGCCCCAGCATTTT CSARRQGAANQPQHF
TRBJ2-1 NA TRBD2 TRBV12-3/TRBV12-4 TGTGCCAGCAGTTTCCGGGACAGGGGTTTGGTGCTAGCGGGAGGGGATTACAATGAGCAGTTCTTC CASSFRDRGLVLAGGDYNEQFF
TRBJ2-3 NA TRBD1 TRBV7-9 TGTGCCAGCAGCTTTAACCGGGACAGGGGGCGAGCAGATACGCAGTATTTT CASSFNRDRGRADTQYF
TRBJ2-7 many NA TRBV29-1 TGCAGCGTTGTCTTCGGAGAGGTTTACGAGCAGTACTTC CSVVFGEVYEQYF
TRBJ1-4 NA TRBD1 TRBV30 TGTGCCTGGAGTGTAGGGACAGCCGAAAAACTGTTTTTT CAWSVGTAEKLFF
TRBJ2-1 NA NA TRBV18 TGTGCCAGCTCACCAAAGGCGAATGAGCAGTTCTTC CASSPKANEQFF
TRBJ2-3 NA NA TRBV29-1 TGCAGCGCAACAGGCTTACCTAGCACAGATACGCAGTATTTT CSATGLPSTDTQYF
TRBJ1-2 NA NA TRBV28 TGTGCCAGCAGTTTTGGACAAGGGCCTGGCTACACCTTC CASSFGQGPGYTF
TRBJ1-6 few NA TRBV5-6 TGTGCCAGCAGCCCAGGACTGATGAATTCACCCCTCCACTTT CASSPGLMNSPLHF
TRBJ2-1 NA NA TRBV5-1 TGCGCCAGCAGCTTCGAATCGACGCAGCAGTTCTTC CASSFESTQQFF
TRBJ2-5 NA TRBD2 TRBV7-9 TGTGCCAGCAACTTAGCGGGGCGTGAGACCCAGTACTTC CASNLAGRETQYF
TRBJ2-7 NA NA TRBV2 TGTGCCAGCAGGCCGGACAGTAAGGTTCAGTACTTC CASRPDSKVQYF
TRBJ1-1 NA NA TRBV5-1 TGCGCCAGCAGGCTCGGGGGAGCGAACACTGAAGCTTTCTTT CASRLGGANTEAFF
TRBJ2-3 NA NA TRBV29-1 TGCAGCATACGGGCAGATACGCAGTATTTT CSIRADTQYF
TRBJ2-7 NA NA TRBV29-1 TGCAGCGTTGAAGGTGACACCTACGAGCAGTACTTC CSVEGDTYEQYF
TRBJ1-1 NA NA TRBV7-6 TGTGCCAGCAGCAAGGGTAGCCCTCCCACTGAAGCTTTCTTT CASSKGSPPTEAFF
TRBJ1-6 NA NA TRBV10-3 TGTGCCATCAGACAAGGGGATTCACCCCTCCACTTT CAIRQGDSPLHF
TRBJ2-5 NA NA TRBV7-2 TGTGCCAGCAGCCCACTCCCCATCGTGGCTGAGACCCAGTACTTC CASSPLPIVAETQYF
TRBJ2-5 NA TRBD2 TRBV5-5 TGTGCCAGCAGCTTGGAGGGACTAGCGGGAGTTGAGACCCAGTACTTC CASSLEGLAGVETQYF
TRBJ2-1 NA NA TRBV12-3/TRBV12-4 TGTGCCAGCAGTTTAGGGCCCGTACCAACTTCCTACAATGAGCAGTTCTTC CASSLGPVPTSYNEQFF
TRBJ1-2 NA NA TRBV14 TGTGCCAGCAGCCAAGACAGGAGGGGAGCTAACTATGGCTACACCTTC CASSQDRRGANYGYTF
TRBJ1-2 NA NA TRBV6-1 TGTGCCAGCAGTGAGACCGGGTTCTATGGCTACACCTTC CASSETGFYGYTF
TRBJ1-4 few NA TRBV7-9 TGTGCCAGCAGCCCTCAGGCCAGGTCGGAAAAACTGTTTTTT CASSPQARSEKLFF
TRBJ2-7 NA NA TRBV4-1 TGCGCCAGCAGCCAAGAGTCTGGAGGTCCCTACGAGCAGTACTTC CASSQESGGPYEQYF
TRBJ2-1 NA TRBD2 TRBV20-1 TGCAGTGGCCGGAGGGGAGGGAATGAGCAGTTCTTC CSGRRGGNEQFF
TRBJ2-2 NA NA TRBV4-1 TGCGCCAGCAGCCAAGCGCTCCCGGGCGGGGAGCTGTTTTTT CASSQALPGGELFF
TRBJ2-4 once NA TRBV7-2 TGTGCCAGCAGCCTCCCCGGGCTGGGCCGGGGCATTCAGTACTTC CASSLPGLGRGIQYF